These 6 T cell receptor beta chains came from one sample sequenced in a study of blood T cell repertoires in COVID-19. TCRdb's copy holds only in-frame clones and misses some; the assay was immunoSEQ multiplex PCR. The sample includes about 300,000 clones, about 87% of them seen just once. The sample consisted of peripheral blood. Every receptor here comes from a woman in her fifties or sixties with COVID-19, enrolled during active disease.

V gene TRBV5-1 combines with J gene TRBJ2-6; a possible D gene is TRBD1 (6 bases). The V and J ends lost 9 bases and 2 bases respectively, with 24 bases between them. From germline, CDR1 is SGHRS and CDR2 YFSETQ. The CDR3 has 18 amino acids. In DNA, the CDR3 is TGCGCCACCGCCTACGAACCGACAGGACTGGCTGGGGCCAACGTCCTGACTTTC. It specifies CATAYEPTGLAGANVLTF.

This clone showed up just a few times. The J gene is TRBJ1-6, the V gene TRBV18; a weak D match, TRBD1 (5 bases). V was cut by 5 bases and J by 9 bases, with 14 bases left in between. The germline V gene encodes CDR1 KGHSH and CDR2 LQKENI. The CDR3 is 14 amino acids. Here the CDR3 DNA reads TGTGCCAGCTCAGCACAAGCAGGGTTTTCACCCCTCCACTTT. Translated, it gives CASSAQAGFSPLHF. The full variable domain, rest sourced from reference TRBV18 and TRBJ1-6, is NAGVMQNPRHLVRRRGQEARLRCSPMKGHSHVYWYRQLPEEGLKFMVYLQKENIIDESGMPKERFSAEFPKEGPSILRIQQVVRGDSAAYFCASSAQAGFSPLHFGNGTRLTVT.

J is TRBJ2-7 and V is TRBV13; perhaps TRBD1 as D (7 bases). Germline CDR1 reads PRHDT; CDR2 reads FYEKMQ (reference sequence). V lost 5 bases and J lost 2, with 13 bases in between. The CDR3 consists of 14 residues. CDR3 region: CASSLRDSAYEQYF. The CDR3 DNA reads TGTGCCAGCAGCCTGCGGGACAGTGCCTACGAGCAGTACTTC.

The chain recombines TRBV11-3 with TRBJ2-5; 9 nucleotides align to TRBD1. The CDR3 has 15 amino acids. Germline V lookup: CDR1 SGHNT, CDR2 YENEEA. The V and J ends lost 5 bases and 5 bases, in that order; junction bases with no gene match: 9. The CDR3 bases are TGTGCCAGCAGCCTAGGGACAGGGAGGTGGGAGACCCAGTACTTC. Translating it yields CASSLGTGRWETQYF.

The chain uses TRBV11-2 and TRBJ2-7; 9 bases agree with TRBD1. Trimming at V came to 0 bases and at J to 4 bases, leaving 10 bases not matched to a gene. The CDR3 runs 17 residues. Germline V lookup: CDR1 SGHAT, CDR2 FQNNGV. The CDR3 is CASSLEGGGTGLYEQYF. The DNA of the CDR3 is TGTGCCAGCAGCTTAGAGGGAGGGGGGACAGGGTTATACGAGCAGTACTTC.

Concerning this clone itself: The sample holds other DNA sequences that translate to the same CDR3. This chain links TRBV19 with TRBJ2-1, with 10 nucleotides matching TRBD2. Germline V gene lookup returns CDR1 LNHDA and CDR2 SQIVND (reference sequence). Losses at the gene ends were 5 bases for V and 7 bases for J; bases not matched to a gene: 5. This CDR3 contains 14 residues. The CDR3 spells CASSPTSGFNEQFF. The CDR3 bases are TGTGCCAGTAGTCCGACTAGCGGGTTTAATGAGCAGTTCTTC.